One and the same sample provided the 25 T cell receptor beta chains below, sequenced in a study of Graves' ophthalmopathy and Graves' hyperthyroidism. RNA transcripts yielded amplified TCR beta CDR3 regions. HTBI primers served in a first-round RT-PCR, which a second-round multiplex PCR followed. Each CDR3 protein is one row after TCRdb ran MiXCR on the multiplex PCR reads. The table has roughly 700,000 distinct CDR3 sequences, around 40% seen once. The specimen was peripheral blood. These receptors originate from an adult man with Graves' ophthalmopathy.

The V and J genes are TRBV7-3 and TRBJ1-2; the D gene is possibly TRBD1 (6 bases). Germline V gene data show CDR1 as SGHTA and CDR2 as FQGTGA. Trimming pared 11 bases from V and 4 bases from J, leaving 14 bases between. The CDR3 extends over 12 amino acids. The CDR3 DNA is TGTGCCTGGCAGGGACACCCCTATGGCTACACCTTC. Encoded protein: CAWQGHPYGYTF.

The J gene is TRBJ1-3, the V gene TRBV7-9; D gene ambiguous. Trimming pared 3 bases from V and 2 bases from J, leaving 8 bases between. The germline V gene has CDR1 SEHNR and CDR2 FQNEAQ (reference sequence). The CDR3 loop spans 14 amino acids. The CDR3: CASSLESPGNTIYF. The DNA for the CDR3 is TGTGCCAGCAGCTTGGAGTCACCTGGAAACACCATATATTTT.

The table lists this clonotype with many counts. The V gene is TRBV7-3, the J gene TRBJ1-1; D is ambiguous. The V end lost 5 bases, the J end lost 4 bases, and 11 bases lay between the germline ends. CDR3 length equals 13 residues. The germline CDR1 and CDR2 sequences are SGHTA and FQGTGA. CDR3: CASSIEVGTEAFF. In DNA form, the CDR3 reads TGTGCCAGCAGCATCGAGGTGGGCACTGAAGCTTTCTTT.

The rearrangement uses TRBV6-4 and TRBJ2-3, with D unclear. The CDR3 consists of 14 residues. The germline V gene has CDR1 MRHNA and CDR2 SNTAGT. Trimming removed 3 bases from V and 2 bases from J, with 9 bases in between. The chain's CDR3 is CASSEESITDTQYF. Here the CDR3 DNA reads TGTGCCAGCAGTGAGGAGAGTATCACAGATACGCAGTATTTT.

There are a few counts of this clonotype. The V and J genes are TRBV19 and TRBJ2-7; TRBD1 aligns across 8 bases. Losses at the gene ends were 10 bases for V and 3 bases for J; bases not matched to a gene: 11. This CDR3 is built from 14 residues. Germline values: CDR1 LNHDA, CDR2 SQIVND (reference sequence). CDR3 sequence reads: CATQPGQGYYEQYF. DNA for the CDR3: TGTGCCACCCAACCCGGACAGGGTTACTACGAGCAGTACTTC.

In DNA form, the CDR3 reads TGTGCCAGCATGGATAACAGGGTTAACACTGAAGCTTTCTTT. Encoded protein: CASMDNRVNTEAFF. J is TRBJ1-1 and V is TRBV6-2 or TRBV6-3; the D gene is possibly TRBD1 (6 bases). V was pared by 7 bases and J by 2 bases, with 14 bases between. Looked up from germline, CDR1 is MNHEY and CDR2 is SVGEGT. The CDR3 length is 14 residues.

The rearrangement uses TRBV7-9 and TRBJ2-7, with D possibly matching TRBD1 (5 bases). Trimming pared 3 bases from V and 2 bases from J, leaving 11 bases between. Germline V gene lookup returns CDR1 SEHNR and CDR2 FQNEAQ (reference sequence). The CDR3 runs 14 residues. The CDR3 DNA reads as TGTGCCAGCAGCTTTCTTCCAGGGCCCTACGAGCAGTACTTC. Translation: CASSFLPGPYEQYF.

The V call is TRBV19, the J call TRBJ1-5; the D gene is possibly TRBD1 (6 bases). Trimming stripped 3 bases from V and 6 bases from J, with 12 bases between. The CDR3 extends over 14 amino acids. Germline V gene sequence: CDR1 LNHDA, CDR2 SQIVND (reference sequence). Written as DNA, the CDR3 is TGTGCCAGTAGTATGGGGAGGGGGAGTCAGCCCCAGCATTTT. Amino acid sequence: CASSMGRGSQPQHF.

In its sample, this clonotype was seen many times. The chain recombines TRBV28 with TRBJ1-5; possible D gene TRBD1, 5 bases. Trimming left V 6 bases short and J 7 bases short, with 16 bases between. This CDR3 is 14 amino acids long. The germline CDR1 and CDR2 sequences are MDHEN and SYDVKM. The CDR3 region has the DNA TGTGCCAGCAGGCTCGCGGGGCAGGTGCAGCCCCAGCATTTT. This translates into CASRLAGQVQPQHF.

This clonotype was seen more than once but under ten times. CDR3 nucleotides: TGTGCCAGCAGGACCGGGACGGAAAATCAGCCCCAGCATTTT. Protein product: CASRTGTENQPQHF. The rearrangement joins TRBV24-1 to TRBJ1-5; the D gene is possibly TRBD1 (5 bases). Trimming took off 11 bases at V and 4 bases at J, with 17 bases between the two ends. In germline, CDR1 is KGHDR, CDR2 SFDVKD. This CDR3 contains 14 residues.

The chain couples TRBV9 to TRBJ1-6; possible D gene TRBD1, 6 bases. Germline V CDR1 and CDR2: SGDLS, YYNGEE. Trimming shortened V by 6 bases and J by 1 base, and 17 bases separated the two germline ends. The CDR3 spans 17 residues. The CDR3 DNA is TGTGCCAGCACCCCATTGAGGGGGGGTTCCTATAATTCACCCCTCCACTTT. Its translation is CASTPLRGGSYNSPLHF.

This clonotype was observed a handful of times. V is TRBV15 and J is TRBJ2-2; D call uncertain. The CDR3 is 15 residues long. V shed 0 bases and J shed 3 bases, with 8 bases lying between them. The germline V gene encodes CDR1 LNHNV and CDR2 YYDKDF (reference sequence). The CDR3 loop is CATSRDITYTGELFF. Written as DNA, the CDR3 is TGTGCCACCAGCAGAGATATCACCTACACCGGGGAGCTGTTTTTT.

On this clonotype: Being one base from a much bigger clone, this may be a read error. This sequence joins TRBV5-1 and TRBJ1-2; 7 bases map to TRBD1. The CDR3 consists of 14 residues. V shed 2 bases and J 8 bases; nucleotides not matched to a gene: 9. CDR1 and CDR2 (germline): SGHRS, YFSETQ. Written as DNA, the CDR3 is TGCGCCAGCAGCTTTCGGCAGGGGGTTGACGGCTACACCTTC. It yields the protein CASSFRQGVDGYTF.

The rearrangement joins TRBV24-1 to TRBJ2-7, with TRBD2 matching over 8 bases. The CDR3 spans 16 residues. The V gene end was trimmed by 3 bases and the J gene end by 6 bases; junction bases not matched to a gene: 12. Germline CDR1 reads KGHDR; CDR2 reads SFDVKD. The CDR3 DNA sequence: TGTGCCACCAGTGATCCCGGGAGCGGGGGAAACTCCGAGCAGTACTTC. This sequence encodes CATSDPGSGGNSEQYF.

This clonotype was seen ten or more times. V is TRBV7-2 and J is TRBJ2-7; TRBD1 agrees at 9 bases. From germline, CDR1 is SGHTA and CDR2 FQGNSA. Trimming at V came to 1 base and at J to 3 bases, leaving 4 bases not matched to a gene. This CDR3 has 15 residues. The CDR3 reads CASSLGGTGSYEQYF. In nucleotides, the CDR3 is TGTGCCAGCAGCTTAGGAGGGACAGGGAGCTACGAGCAGTACTTC.

This clonotype is a singleton in its sample. The J gene is TRBJ2-1, the V gene TRBV29-1; weak D call: TRBD2 (6 bases). This CDR3 comprises 14 residues. Trimming pared 4 bases from V and 1 base from J, leaving 11 bases between. Germline V gene lookup returns CDR1 SQVTM and CDR2 ANQGSEA. CDR3 residues: CSVVLAGSYNEQFF. The DNA for the CDR3 is TGCAGCGTTGTTCTGGCGGGATCCTACAATGAGCAGTTCTTC.

This clonotype was observed a single time. The junction differs from germline at one of its ends, possibly a read error. V is TRBV10-3 and J is TRBJ1-1; 8 bases map to TRBD1. The CDR3 runs 15 residues. The germline gives CDR1 ENHRY, CDR2 SYGVKD. CDR3 nucleotide sequence: TGTGCCAGCAGTACCCTGACAGGGGTGAACACTGAAGCTTTCTTT. This sequence encodes CASSTLTGVNTEAFF.

This clonotype was detected many times. At one of its ends the junction is not consistent with the germline gene, which may arise from a read error. V usage is TRBV10-3 and J usage is TRBJ2-6, with 14 bases matching TRBD2. The germline gives CDR1 ENHRY, CDR2 SYGVKD. The CDR3 spans 18 residues. The DNA of the CDR3 is TGTGCCAGCAGTCCGCGACTAGCGGGGGGGCCTGGGGCCAACGTCCTGACTTTC. It codes for CASSPRLAGGPGANVLTF.

Many counts were recorded for this clonotype. The chain carries TRBV15 and TRBJ1-4, with unresolved D. This CDR3 spans 14 amino acids. Trimming stripped 7 bases from V and 7 bases from J, with 16 bases between. Germline V gene sequence: CDR1 LNHNV, CDR2 YYDKDF (reference sequence). The CDR3 loop is CATTTASRGEKLFF. CDR3 in DNA: TGTGCCACCACCACGGCAAGCCGGGGTGAAAAACTGTTTTTT.

V gene TRBV11-2 combines with J gene TRBJ2-5; possible D gene TRBD1, 7 bases. Germline loops: CDR1 SGHAT, CDR2 FQNNGV. Trimming removed 7 bases from V and 3 bases from J, with 18 bases in between. This CDR3 region has 15 residues. The CDR3 spells CASNVDREAEETQYF. The DNA of the CDR3 is TGTGCCAGCAACGTTGACAGGGAGGCGGAAGAGACCCAGTACTTC.

This clonotype was detected once. The chain recombines TRBV9 with TRBJ1-1; D may be TRBD1 (5 bases). This CDR3 spans 14 amino acids. Trimming took off 4 bases at V and 7 bases at J, with 17 bases between the two ends. The germline V gene has CDR1 SGDLS and CDR2 YYNGEE. Here the CDR3 DNA reads TGTGCCAGCAGCTTCCAGGACGGGAGGGGTGAAGCTTTCTTT. This codes for CASSFQDGRGEAFF.

This clonotype was observed a few times. This rearrangement joins TRBV6-2 or TRBV6-3 to TRBJ1-6; 12 bases fit TRBD1. The CDR3 consists of 16 residues. J was trimmed by 6 bases and V by 5 bases; bases with no gene match: 5. Germline V gene lookup returns CDR1 MNHEY and CDR2 SVGEGT. CDR3 sequence: CASSTRDRGLNSPLHF. The CDR3 DNA follows: TGTGCCAGCAGTACCCGGGACAGGGGGCTTAATTCACCCCTCCACTTT.

This clonotype has a count of ten or more. This rearrangement joins TRBV11-2 to TRBJ2-7, with TRBD2 matching 9 bases. With 1 base clipped from V and 7 bases from J, the junction kept 5 bases outside the gene matches. The CDR3 spans 14 residues. The germline V gene has CDR1 SGHAT and CDR2 FQNNGV. The DNA of the CDR3 is TGTGCCAGCAGCTTAGCCAGCGGGGGGCGAGAGCAGTACTTC. Its protein product is CASSLASGGREQYF.

The V gene is TRBV20-1, the J gene TRBJ2-7; 8 bases line up with TRBD2. The J segment lost 3 bases and the V segment lost 1 base, leaving 5 bases of the junction unmatched. This CDR3 comprises 14 residues. The germline gives CDR1 DFQATT, CDR2 SNEGSKA (reference sequence). CDR3 in amino acids: CSARAGGPIYEQYV. The CDR3 DNA is TGCAGTGCTAGAGCGGGAGGGCCAATCTACGAGCAGTACGTC.

This clonotype was seen a handful of times. This chain links TRBV20-1 with TRBJ2-5, with 9 nucleotides matching TRBD1. Germline V gene data show CDR1 as DFQATT and CDR2 as SNEGSKA (reference sequence). Trimming took 6 bases from V and 2 from J; bases not matched to a gene: 4. The CDR3 length is 13 residues. The CDR3 DNA is TGCAGTGCCGGGGACAGGGCACAAGAGACCCAGTACTTC. It encodes CSAGDRAQETQYF.